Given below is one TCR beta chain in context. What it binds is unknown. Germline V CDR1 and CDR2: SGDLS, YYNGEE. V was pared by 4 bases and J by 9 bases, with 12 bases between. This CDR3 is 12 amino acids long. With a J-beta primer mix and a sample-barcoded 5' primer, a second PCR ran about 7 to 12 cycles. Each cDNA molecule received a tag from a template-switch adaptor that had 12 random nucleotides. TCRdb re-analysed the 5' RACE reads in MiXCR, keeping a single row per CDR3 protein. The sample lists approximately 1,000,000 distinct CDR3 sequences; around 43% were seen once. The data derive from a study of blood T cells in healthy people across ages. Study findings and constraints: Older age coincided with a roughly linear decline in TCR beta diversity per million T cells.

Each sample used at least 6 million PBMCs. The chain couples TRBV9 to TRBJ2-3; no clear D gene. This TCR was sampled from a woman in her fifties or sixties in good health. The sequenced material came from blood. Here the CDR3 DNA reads TGTGCCAGCAGCCCGGTCGAGCCCACGCAGTATTTT. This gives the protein CASSPVEPTQYF.